This TCR beta chain came from a study of T cells after yellow fever vaccination. Study overall: Fractions low in cell number were prepared with SMART-Seq v4 Ultra Low Input. Study results and limitations: Few clonotypes appeared in both CD4 and CD8 compartments. In post-booster samples, most primary-vaccination clones reappeared (approximately 97% CD4, 70% to 90% CD8).

Template-switching 5'RACE yielded the TCR cDNA; a universal primer site and UMIs were added in the process. TCRdb reprocessed the 5' RACE reads with MiXCR, giving one entry per CDR3 protein. The sample consists of around 310,000 distinct CDR3 sequences, roughly 9.4% of them appearing once. Ten or more counts support this clonotype. Its antigen is undetermined. The length of the CDR3 is 16 residues. V was trimmed by 0 bases and J by 2 bases, leaving 11 bases between them. CDR1 is LGHNA, CDR2 YSLEER, per germline. Specimen: PBMCs, collected on the day of the first yellow fever vaccination. The V call is TRBV4-3, the J call TRBJ2-1; D is possibly TRBD2 (5 bases). This clonotype was sampled from a man between 18 and 29 years old who received the YFV17D yellow fever vaccine. The CDR3 spells CASSQDGTGTYNEQFF. CDR3 sequence (DNA): TGCGCCAGCAGCCAAGACGGCACGGGAACCTACAATGAGCAGTTCTTC.